Below, 28 T cell receptor beta chains from the same sample are listed, as sequenced in a study of technical replicates of blood from several donors. TCRdb keeps only in-frame clones here, not all; method: immunoSEQ multiplex PCR. This table has some 47,000 clones, more than 85% appearing once. The sample comprised PBMCs. Receptor source: a human donor in good health. Some clones in this sample may be carry-over from other donors' samples.

This chain links TRBV4-1 with TRBJ1-2, with D tentatively TRBD1 (5 bases). V was pared by 5 bases and J by 3 bases, with 22 bases between. The germline V gene has CDR1 MGHRA and CDR2 YSYEKL. CDR3 length: 17 amino acids. CDR3 in DNA: TGCGCCAGCAGCTTCGACGGGTGGGGGGAAGCGGACTATGGCTACACCTTC. This encodes CASSFDGWGEADYGYTF.

The chain couples TRBV4-2 to TRBJ2-3; perhaps TRBD2 as D (6 bases). Trimming removed 6 bases at V and 2 bases at J, with 15 bases between. From germline, CDR1 is LGHNA and CDR2 YNFKEQ. The length of the CDR3 is 15 residues. In nucleotides, the CDR3 is TGTGCCAGCAGGGAGGTGGGGGGTATCACAGATACGCAGTATTTT. Translating gives CASREVGGITDTQYF.

This rearrangement joins TRBV7-9 to TRBJ1-5, with 7 bases matching TRBD1. Germline V gene lookup returns CDR1 SEHNR and CDR2 FQNEAQ (reference sequence). V lost 6 bases and J lost 2; bases outside the gene matches: 7. The CDR3 runs 15 residues. CDR3 in DNA: TGTGCCAGCAGTCCACAGGGGTCAGGCAATCAGCCCCAGCATTTT. This translates into CASSPQGSGNQPQHF.

V is TRBV7-9 and J is TRBJ2-2; 14 nucleotides match TRBD2. The length of the CDR3 is 18 residues. Germline values: CDR1 SEHNR, CDR2 FQNEAQ (reference sequence). The V gene end was trimmed by 5 bases and the J gene end by 3 bases; junction bases not matched to a gene: 8. CDR3 loop: CASSPGLAGALDTGELFF. CDR3 nucleotides: TGTGCCAGCAGCCCGGGACTAGCGGGAGCCTTGGACACCGGGGAGCTGTTTTTT.

This sequence joins TRBV12-5 and TRBJ1-6; D is undetermined. Trimming shortened V by 5 bases and J by 11 bases, and 13 bases separated the two germline ends. The length of the CDR3 is 13 residues. Germline V lookup: CDR1 LGHNT, CDR2 FRNRAP. CDR3 residues: CASGLTVGTPLHF. The DNA for the CDR3 is TGTGCTAGTGGTCTGACGGTCGGGACACCCCTCCACTTT.

The chain has TRBV30 and TRBJ2-5; 7 nucleotides agree with TRBD1. Trimming cost V 2 bases and J 12 bases; bases outside gene matches: 9. The V gene's germline CDR1 is GTSNPN and CDR2 SVGIG (reference sequence). The CDR3 has 12 residues. The CDR3 region is CAWSLQQGKEYF. The CDR3 region has the DNA TGTGCCTGGAGTCTACAACAGGGGAAGGAGTACTTC.

J is TRBJ2-3 and V is TRBV7-2; 10 bases line up with TRBD2. V lost 5 bases to trimming and J lost 3 bases; unmatched junction nucleotides: 5. Germline values: CDR1 SGHTA, CDR2 FQGNSA. This CDR3 has 15 residues. The CDR3: CASSPSGSRTDTQYF. The CDR3 coding sequence is TGTGCCAGCAGCCCTAGCGGGAGTAGAACAGATACGCAGTATTTT. Supplemented by reference TRBV7-2 and TRBJ2-3, the full variable domain reads GAGVSQSPSNKVTEKGKDVELRCDPISGHTALYWYRQSLGQGLEFLIYFQGNSAPDKSGLPSDRFSAERTGGSVSTLTIQRTQQEDSAVYLCASSPSGSRTDTQYFGPGTRLTVL.

The rearrangement links TRBV6-6 to TRBJ1-2; TRBD1 might be the D (6 bases). The germline V gene has CDR1 MNHNY and CDR2 SVGAGI (reference sequence). This CDR3 has 14 amino acids. V lost 4 bases, J lost 2 bases, and 11 bases lay in between. The CDR3 DNA follows: TGTGCCAGCAGTTCCCCCGACAGGAACTATGGCTACACCTTC. The encoded protein is CASSSPDRNYGYTF.

The chain carries TRBV6-1 and TRBJ1-1; 8 bases agree with TRBD1. Germline CDR1 is MNHNS and CDR2 is SASEGT. This CDR3 has 14 residues. With 7 bases clipped from V and 3 bases from J, the junction kept 7 bases outside the gene matches. The CDR3 DNA is TGTGCCAGCATTACGGACAGGGCCGACACTGAAGCTTTCTTT. This sequence encodes CASITDRADTEAFF.

The chain employs TRBV10-3 and TRBJ1-2; 8 bases fit TRBD1. V lost 3 bases and J lost 0; bases outside the gene matches: 9. The CDR3 covers 17 residues. In germline, CDR1 is ENHRY, CDR2 SYGVKD. The CDR3 DNA is TGTGCCATCAGTGACTCGGACAGGGCCAAGACTAACTATGGCTACACCTTC. Protein product: CAISDSDRAKTNYGYTF.

This clone has only a few counts. This chain's CDR3 is CASSLYGDSSYEQYF. CDR3 in DNA: TGTGCCAGCAGCTTGTACGGGGATTCATCCTACGAGCAGTACTTC. V usage is TRBV5-4 and J usage is TRBJ2-7; TRBD2 is a possible D gene (5 bases). V lost 1 base, J lost 1 base, and 12 bases lay in between. Looked up from germline, CDR1 is SGHNT and CDR2 is YYREEE (reference sequence). CDR3 length: 15 amino acids.

The V gene is TRBV5-4, the J gene TRBJ1-2, with 9 bases identical to TRBD1. There are 13 residues in the CDR3. Germline-derived CDR1 and CDR2 are SGHNT and YYREEE (reference sequence). Trimming removed 4 bases from V and 4 bases from J; junction bases left unmatched: 2. The CDR3 DNA sequence: TGTGCCAGCAGCGACAGGGGGGGCTATGGCTACACCTTC. This encodes CASSDRGGYGYTF.

The CDR3 here is CASSVEGQAYNEQFF. The CDR3 nucleotides are TGTGCCAGCAGCGTAGAGGGACAGGCATACAATGAGCAGTTCTTC. This chain joins TRBV9 and TRBJ2-1, with TRBD1 identical over 8 bases. CDR3 length: 15 residues. CDR1 and CDR2 from the germline V gene are SGDLS and YYNGEE. V lost 0 bases, J lost 4 bases, and 3 bases stayed unmatched.

This clone was observed once. The rearrangement joins TRBV4-3 to TRBJ2-1; 8 bases map to TRBD2. V lost 0 bases, J lost 2 bases, and 3 bases stayed unmatched. Germline V gene data show CDR1 as LGHNA and CDR2 as YSLEER. The CDR3 loop spans 16 amino acids. This CDR3 reads CASSQDPGGTYNEQFF. Written as DNA, the CDR3 is TGCGCCAGCAGCCAAGATCCGGGAGGGACCTACAATGAGCAGTTCTTC.

This chain uses TRBV7-8 with TRBJ2-7; tentatively, D is TRBD2 (5 bases). Trimming stripped 6 bases from V and 5 bases from J, with 17 bases between. The CDR3 covers 14 residues. The germline CDR1 and CDR2 sequences are SGHVS and FQNEAQ. The CDR3 protein is CASRTAPDYHEQYF. The CDR3 DNA reads TGTGCCAGCAGAACTGCGCCAGACTACCACGAGCAGTACTTC.

Only a few counts were recorded for this clone. J is TRBJ1-4 and V is TRBV27; D is possibly TRBD1 (5 bases). There are 12 residues in the CDR3. V was shortened by 6 bases and J by 4 bases, with 6 bases between the two germline ends. The germline CDR1 and CDR2 sequences are MNHEY and SMNVEV (reference sequence). CDR3 coding DNA: TGTGCCAGCAGGGACAATAATGAAAAACTGTTTTTT. Amino acid sequence: CASRDNNEKLFF.

The CDR3 bases are TGTGCCAGCAGCTCGCGGACAGGGGGCAGCTCCTATAATTCACCCCTCCACTTT. Its protein is CASSSRTGGSSYNSPLHF. The chain recombines TRBV7-2 with TRBJ1-6, with TRBD1 matching 11 bases. J lost 0 bases, V lost 4 bases, and 5 bases had no gene match. There are 18 residues in the CDR3. CDR1 is SGHTA and CDR2 is FQGNSA in the germline V gene.

V usage is TRBV11-3 and J usage is TRBJ2-3, with unresolved D. V was shortened by 1 base and J by 3 bases, with 5 bases between the two germline ends. Looked up from germline, CDR1 is SGHNT and CDR2 is YENEEA. The CDR3 consists of 13 residues. CDR3 residues: CASSLVSTDTQYF. The CDR3 region has the DNA TGTGCCAGCAGCTTAGTTAGTACAGATACGCAGTATTTT.

The gene calls are TRBV2 and TRBJ2-7, with D possibly matching TRBD1 (5 bases). This CDR3 is 15 amino acids long. Germline assignment: CDR1 SNHLY and CDR2 FYNNEI. The ends were cut back, 2 bases at V and 6 bases at J, with 17 bases in the middle. The CDR3 DNA reads as TGTGCCAGCAGTGAATCGACAGCCCAGGCCCGCGAGCAGTACTTC. Protein: CASSESTAQAREQYF.

The V and J genes are TRBV2 and TRBJ1-3; D is perhaps TRBD1 (5 bases). Trimming shortened V by 9 bases and J by 4 bases, and 10 bases separated the two germline ends. The CDR3 has 12 residues. Germline CDR1 reads SNHLY; CDR2 reads FYNNEI. The CDR3 sequence: CARRTLGNTIYF. CDR3 in DNA: TGTGCCAGAAGGACATTAGGAAACACCATATATTTT.

V gene TRBV10-3 combines with J gene TRBJ2-1, with 7 bases identical to TRBD2. Germline-derived CDR1 and CDR2 are ENHRY and SYGVKD. The CDR3 runs 11 residues. With V trimmed by 11 bases and J by 7 bases, 5 bases remained unmatched. The CDR3 DNA sequence: TGTGCCGTTGGGGGGGGTAATGAGCAGTTCTTC. Its translation: CAVGGGNEQFF.

The V call is TRBV21-1, the J call TRBJ1-5. TRBV21-1 is designated a pseudogene. This CDR3 has 12 residues. The CDR3 reads CASTAAQQPQHF. As DNA, the CDR3 is TGTGCCAGCACCGCGGCGCAACAGCCCCAGCATTTT.

The CDR3 region is CASSPSKDRAGEKLFF. In DNA, the CDR3 is TGTGCCAGCAGCCCTAGCAAGGACAGGGCCGGTGAAAAACTGTTTTTT. The gene calls are TRBV7-2 and TRBJ1-4, with TRBD1 matching 8 bases. Germline assignment: CDR1 SGHTA and CDR2 FQGNSA. This CDR3 has 16 residues. J was trimmed by 7 bases and V by 5 bases; bases with no gene match: 12.

V gene TRBV29-1 combines with J gene TRBJ1-2; D unresolved. This CDR3 has 14 residues. Germline V gene lookup returns CDR1 SQVTM and CDR2 ANQGSEA. Trimming left V 4 bases short and J 4 bases short, with 16 bases between. For the CDR3, the DNA is TGCAGCGTTGGCACACCAGGTGGCCCCTATGGCTACACCTTC. It translates to CSVGTPGGPYGYTF.

The rearrangement joins TRBV2 to TRBJ2-5; no firm D call. This CDR3 contains 9 residues. V was cut by 3 bases and J by 14 bases, with 7 bases left in between. CDR1 is SNHLY, CDR2 FYNNEI, per germline. The CDR3 DNA is TGTGCCAGCAGTGATCGGGTTTACTTC. Its translation is CASSDRVYF.

The CDR3 DNA sequence: TGCACCAGCAGCCAGGTAGCGGGGTCCTACAATGAGCAGTTCTTC. It translates to CTSSQVAGSYNEQFF. V gene TRBV1 combines with J gene TRBJ2-1; the table names TRBD2, a call not compared with the DNA. TRBV1 is described as a pseudogene. The CDR3 is made up of 15 amino acids.

This sequence joins TRBV2 and TRBJ1-1, with D perhaps matching TRBD1 (6 bases). This CDR3 has 12 amino acids. Germline V gene data show CDR1 as SNHLY and CDR2 as FYNNEI. With 3 bases removed from V and 10 bases from J, the gap between germline ends came to 12 bases. The CDR3 coding sequence is TGTGCCAGCAGTGATGTGGGGGCTGGAGCTTTCTTT. Residues: CASSDVGAGAFF. Combining the CDR3 with reference TRBV2 and TRBJ1-1 gives the whole variable domain EPEVTQTPSHQVTQMGQEVILRCVPISNHLYFYWYRQILGQKVEFLVSFYNNEISEKSEIFDDQFSVERPDGSNFTLKIRSTKLEDSAMYFCASSDVGAGAFFGQGTRLTVV.

The chain links TRBV5-4 to TRBJ2-7; 8 bases are shared with TRBD2. The CDR3 length is 16 residues. CDR1 and CDR2 (germline): SGHNT, YYREEE (reference sequence). V dropped 1 base and J dropped 6; count of bases not matched to a gene: 12. The chain's CDR3 is CASSLRAGTSSSEQYF. For the CDR3, the DNA is TGTGCCAGCAGCTTGAGGGCCGGGACTAGTTCGTCCGAGCAGTACTTC.